These T cell receptor beta chains were read from a single sample in a study of Graves' ophthalmopathy and Graves' hyperthyroidism. A single record per CDR3 protein comes from TCRdb applying MiXCR to the multiplex PCR reads. The sample has under 200,000 distinct CDR3 sequences, 30% to 45% seen once. The specimen sequenced was peripheral blood. These receptor sequences come from a woman aged 40 to 55 with Graves' ophthalmopathy. CDR3s include the opening cysteine and the closing phenylalanine or tryptophan. The D gene is left open where the match is weak. Part of the rows lack a size; the others show once, few, many or a class for expanded clones.

>TRBJ2-2|-|TRBV6-5|TRBD2
CASSYRAGVNTGELFF
TGTGCCAGCAGTTACCGAGCGGGAGTGAACACCGGGGAGCTGTTTTTT
>TRBJ1-5|many|TRBV19|-
CASIKRAYSNQPQHF
TGTGCCAGTATAAAGCGGGCTTATAGCAATCAGCCCCAGCATTTT
>TRBJ2-7|-|TRBV28|-
CASRNGRMTYEQYF
TGTGCCAGCAGAAACGGCCGTATGACCTACGAGCAGTACTTC
>TRBJ1-1|-|TRBV6-1|-
CASRGGRGATEAFF
TGTGCCAGCCGCGGGGGGCGCGGGGCCACTGAAGCTTTCTTT
>TRBJ1-2|-|TRBV2|-
CAESGTNYGYTF
TGTGCCGAAAGCGGAACTAACTATGGCTACACCTTC
>TRBJ1-5|many|TRBV6-5|-
CASSQMAGQPQHF
TGTGCCAGCAGCCAGATGGCGGGTCAGCCCCAGCATTTT
>TRBJ2-7|-|TRBV6-2/TRBV6-3|-
CASSYGPGKQYF
TGTGCCAGCAGTTACGGTCCAGGGAAGCAGTACTTC
>TRBJ2-7|many|TRBV2|TRBD1
CASSEARGLLGEQYF
TGTGCCAGCAGTGAAGCCAGGGGGCTCCTGGGCGAGCAGTACTTC
>TRBJ1-5|-|TRBV6-2/TRBV6-3|TRBD1
CASSFPNRGHSNQPQHF
TGTGCCAGCAGTTTTCCTAACAGGGGGCACAGCAATCAGCCCCAGCATTTT
>TRBJ1-2|many|TRBV27|-
CASSFSTNYGYTF
TGTGCCAGCAGTTTCTCCACTAACTATGGCTACACCTTC
>TRBJ2-7|-|TRBV6-1|-
CASSEARGEPYEQYF
TGTGCCAGCAGTGAGGCTAGGGGGGAGCCCTACGAGCAGTACTTC
>TRBJ2-7|few|TRBV20-1|TRBD1
CSARGGTVSSYEQYF
TGCAGTGCTAGAGGGGGGACAGTCAGCTCCTACGAGCAGTACTTC
>TRBJ1-2|few|TRBV7-2|-
CASSPPWTDYGYTF
TGTGCCAGCAGCCCACCCTGGACAGACTATGGCTACACCTTC
>TRBJ2-6|many|TRBV2|-
CASSEGGSGANVLTF
TGTGCCAGCAGTGAAGGGGGCTCTGGGGCCAACGTCCTGACTTTC
>TRBJ2-4|many|TRBV20-1|TRBD1
CSARALDRGINIQYF
TGCAGTGCTAGAGCCTTAGACAGGGGGATAAACATTCAGTACTTC
>TRBJ1-2|many|TRBV7-9|TRBD1
CASSTEGTGISGYTF
TGTGCCAGCAGCACAGAAGGGACAGGGATCAGTGGCTACACCTTC
>TRBJ1-1|many|TRBV11-1|TRBD1
CASSLAPGQGARIEAFF
TGTGCCAGCAGCTTAGCTCCGGGACAGGGGGCGCGAATCGAAGCTTTCTTT
>TRBJ1-6|many|TRBV6-1|-
CASSEVPDSNSPLHF
TGTGCCAGCAGTGAAGTTCCGGACTCAAATTCACCCCTCCACTTT
>TRBJ1-2|many|TRBV20-1|-
CSAYTSQRNYGYTF
TGCAGCGCCTATACATCCCAGAGGAACTATGGCTACACCTTC